The sequence of this TCR beta chain was determined in a study of shared clonotypes between healthy human individuals. CD45RO negativity and positive selection for CCR7 defined naive CD8 cells, a population that excluded terminally differentiated effector memory CD45RA+ cells. Sequencing was performed with immunoSEQ multiplex PCR; in TCRdb, only in-frame clones are kept and a portion is missing. The profile shows about 2.2 million clones, approximately 92% of them singletons. Sequences were obtained from naive CD8+ T cells from PBMCs. This receptor was obtained from a man between 18 and 29 years old in good health. Some clones in this sample may be carry-over from other donors' samples.

CDR3 nucleotide sequence: TGTGCCAGCAGCTCGTCCAATTTAGAGACCCAGTACTTC. The encoded protein is CASSSSNLETQYF. The chain recombines TRBV5-6 with TRBJ2-5; D is undetermined. The CDR3 covers 13 residues. Trimming left V 3 bases short and J 4 bases short, with 10 bases between. CDR1 is SGHDT and CDR2 is YYEEEE in the germline V gene.